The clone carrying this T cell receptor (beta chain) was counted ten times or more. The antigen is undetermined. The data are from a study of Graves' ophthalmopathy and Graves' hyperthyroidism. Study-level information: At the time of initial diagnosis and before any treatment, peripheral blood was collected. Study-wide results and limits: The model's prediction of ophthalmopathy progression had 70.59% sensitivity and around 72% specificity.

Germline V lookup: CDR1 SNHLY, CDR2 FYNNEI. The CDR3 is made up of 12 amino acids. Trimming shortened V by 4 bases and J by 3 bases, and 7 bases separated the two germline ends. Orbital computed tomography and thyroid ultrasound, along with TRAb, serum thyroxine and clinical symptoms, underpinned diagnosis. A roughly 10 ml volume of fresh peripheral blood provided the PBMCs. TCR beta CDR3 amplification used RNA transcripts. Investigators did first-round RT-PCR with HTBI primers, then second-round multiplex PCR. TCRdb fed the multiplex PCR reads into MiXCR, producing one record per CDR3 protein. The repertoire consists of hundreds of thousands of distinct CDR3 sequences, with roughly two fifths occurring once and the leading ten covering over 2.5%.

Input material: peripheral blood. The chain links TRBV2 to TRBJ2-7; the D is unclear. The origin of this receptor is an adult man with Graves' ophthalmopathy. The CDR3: CASSGWYYEQYF. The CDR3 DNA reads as TGTGCCAGCAGTGGGTGGTACTACGAGCAGTACTTC.